The rows below give T cell receptor beta chains drawn from one sample of a study of CD8 T cells in ankylosing spondylitis. One entry per CDR3 protein results from TCRdb running MiXCR on the 5' RACE reads. Among some 700,000 distinct CDR3 sequences listed, 19% were seen once. What was sequenced was blood, either unsorted or a sorted T cell fraction (not recorded which). The source is a male donor with ankylosing spondylitis. CDR3s include the opening cysteine and the closing phenylalanine or tryptophan. The order of the fields is D gene, J gene, clone size, V gene, CDR3 protein, CDR3 DNA. A D gene is named only where the DNA matches it firmly. The listing skips clone size in some rows; elsewhere it reads once, few, many or a size class.

- | TRBJ2-3 | - | TRBV15 | CATGPGLRTDTQYF | TGTGCCACCGGCCCGGGATTGAGGACAGATACGCAGTATTTT
- | TRBJ2-3 | - | TRBV29-1 | CSVEPGFADTQYF | TGCAGCGTTGAACCAGGGTTCGCAGATACGCAGTATTTT
- | TRBJ2-7 | many | TRBV5-5 | CASSLEPLYEQYF | TGTGCCAGCAGCTTGGAGCCCCTCTACGAGCAGTACTTC
TRBD2 | TRBJ2-7 | - | TRBV4-2 | CASSQVTSAAYEQYF | TGTGCCAGCAGCCAAGTTACTAGCGCTGCCTACGAGCAGTACTTC
- | TRBJ2-7 | - | TRBV29-1 | CSVQDRGTYEQYF | TGCAGCGTTCAAGACCGGGGGACATACGAGCAGTACTTC
- | TRBJ1-1 | - | TRBV29-1 | CSVRTVNTEAFF | TGCAGCGTGCGGACAGTGAACACTGAAGCTTTCTTT
TRBD2 | TRBJ2-1 | - | TRBV4-2 | CASSQGEGGVAGGFRYNEQFF | TGTGCCAGCAGCCAAGGGGAAGGTGGGGTAGCGGGAGGATTCAGGTACAATGAGCAGTTCTTC
TRBD2 | TRBJ2-1 | - | TRBV11-1 | CASSPGVWISGAPNNEQFF | TGTGCCAGCAGCCCTGGAGTCTGGATTAGCGGGGCGCCAAACAATGAGCAGTTCTTC
- | TRBJ2-1 | - | TRBV12-3/TRBV12-4 | CASNQGGSGDEQFF | TGTGCCAGCAACCAGGGGGGGAGTGGGGATGAGCAGTTCTTC
- | TRBJ1-3 | few | TRBV20-1 | CSARQAGNTIYF | TGCAGTGCTAGACAGGCTGGAAACACCATATATTTT
- | TRBJ1-2 | few | TRBV6-1 | CASSEFGSGGYTF | TGTGCCAGCAGTGAATTCGGCTCGGGTGGCTACACCTTC
TRBD1 | TRBJ1-3 | few | TRBV20-1 | CSARDRGRNTIYF | TGCAGTGCCCGGGACAGGGGGCGAAACACCATATATTTT
TRBD1 | TRBJ1-2 | many | TRBV5-1 | CASSFGTGGDGYTF | TGCGCCAGCAGCTTCGGGACAGGGGGAGATGGCTACACCTTC
- | TRBJ1-1 | few | TRBV7-9 | CASSFLSGSEAFF | TGTGCCAGCAGCTTTCTCAGCGGTTCTGAAGCTTTCTTT
- | TRBJ2-1 | few | TRBV5-6 | CASSPRDSVSYNEQFF | TGTGCCAGCAGCCCTCGGGACTCGGTCTCCTACAATGAGCAGTTCTTC
- | TRBJ2-2 | - | TRBV29-1 | CSVDGGGLNTGELFF | TGCAGCGTTGACGGGGGCGGCCTCAACACCGGGGAGCTGTTTTTT
- | TRBJ2-1 | - | TRBV15 | CATSRDTADYNEQFF | TGTGCCACCAGCAGAGATACAGCCGACTACAATGAGCAGTTCTTC
TRBD2 | TRBJ2-1 | few | TRBV28 | CASSLSPGLGTSANEQFF | TGTGCCAGCAGTTTATCTCCCGGGTTGGGGACTAGCGCGAATGAGCAGTTCTTC
TRBD2 | TRBJ2-1 | - | TRBV15 | CATSLGTSGFVEQFF | TGTGCCACCAGCCTGGGGACTAGCGGGTTCGTTGAGCAGTTCTTC
TRBD2 | TRBJ2-4 | many | TRBV12-3/TRBV12-4 | CASSSGGQNAKNIQYF | TGTGCCAGCAGTTCGGGGGGTCAAAACGCCAAAAACATTCAGTACTTC
- | TRBJ1-2 | - | TRBV5-1 | CASNRDPSGGYTF | TGCGCCAGTAACAGGGACCCGTCGGGAGGCTACACCTTC
- | TRBJ2-1 | few | TRBV28 | CASSPIPGEQFF | TGTGCCAGCAGTCCGATACCGGGAGAGCAGTTCTTC
TRBD1 | TRBJ1-1 | - | TRBV12-3/TRBV12-4 | CASSKDRLDPNTEAFF | TGTGCCAGCAGTAAGGACAGGTTAGATCCGAACACTGAAGCTTTCTTT
- | TRBJ2-7 | once | TRBV7-2 | CASSTRDGNYEQYF | TGTGCCAGCAGCACCCGGGACGGCAACTACGAGCAGTACTTC
TRBD1 | TRBJ2-7 | few | TRBV27 | CASREKPGQGPYEQYF | TGTGCCAGCAGAGAGAAGCCGGGACAGGGACCCTACGAGCAGTACTTC
TRBD2 | TRBJ2-3 | - | TRBV12-3/TRBV12-4 | CASSLEGPGGPVDTQYF | TGTGCCAGCAGTTTAGAGGGACCGGGAGGGCCTGTAGATACGCAGTATTTT
- | TRBJ1-1 | once | TRBV20-1 | CSAEARGRNTEAFF | TGCAGTGCTGAGGCGCGGGGCCGGAACACTGAAGCTTTCTTT
- | TRBJ1-4 | - | TRBV12-3/TRBV12-4 | CASLGGATNEKLFF | TGTGCCAGCCTCGGGGGAGCAACTAATGAAAAACTGTTTTTT
- | TRBJ1-1 | - | TRBV5-1 | CASSWGGADTEAFF | TGCGCCAGCAGCTGGGGGGGCGCGGACACTGAAGCTTTCTTT
- | TRBJ1-1 | - | TRBV20-1 | CSAPDNSNTEAFF | TGCAGTGCCCCGGACAATAGCAACACTGAAGCTTTCTTT
TRBD1 | TRBJ2-7 | many | TRBV29-1 | CSVENRLTGGAYEQYF | TGCAGCGTTGAAAATCGGTTGACAGGGGGCGCGTACGAGCAGTACTTC
- | TRBJ2-7 | few | TRBV4-3 | CASSQWEAPGYEQYF | TGCGCCAGCAGCCAATGGGAGGCGCCCGGCTACGAGCAGTACTTC
- | TRBJ1-1 | few | TRBV29-1 | CSVENGRSEAFF | TGCAGCGTCGAAAACGGACGGAGTGAAGCTTTCTTT
TRBD2 | TRBJ2-5 | - | TRBV20-1 | CSALRGGRETQYF | TGCAGTGCTCTCCGGGGGGGGAGGGAGACCCAGTACTTC
- | TRBJ1-2 | - | TRBV5-1 | CASSLNTGGPYGYTF | TGCGCCAGCAGCTTAAATACCGGGGGCCCCTATGGCTACACCTTC
TRBD2 | TRBJ2-1 | - | TRBV5-1 | CASSRGTSGGSEGQFF | TGCGCCAGCAGCCGGGGGACTAGCGGGGGGTCGGAAGGGCAGTTCTTC
- | TRBJ1-6 | - | TRBV5-6 | CASSFSADSPLHF | TGTGCCAGCAGCTTTAGTGCGGATTCACCCCTCCACTTT
- | TRBJ2-2 | - | TRBV6-5 | CASSYSILGTGELFF | TGTGCCAGCAGTTACTCGATTTTGGGGACCGGGGAGCTGTTTTTT
TRBD2 | TRBJ2-1 | few | TRBV7-6 | CASSFTPRTSGRASYNEQFF | TGTGCCAGCAGCTTCACCCCGAGGACTAGCGGGAGGGCTAGCTACAATGAGCAGTTCTTC
- | TRBJ2-7 | - | TRBV5-5 | CASSFGTELYEQYF | TGTGCCAGCAGCTTTGGGACGGAGTTATACGAGCAGTACTTC
- | TRBJ1-1 | - | TRBV20-1 | CSARGNRPGTEAFF | TGCAGTGCTAGAGGGAATAGACCCGGCACTGAAGCTTTCTTT
TRBD1 | TRBJ2-5 | many | TRBV7-8 | CASSLAPTGEETQYF | TGTGCCAGCAGCTTAGCTCCGACAGGGGAAGAGACCCAGTACTTC
- | TRBJ2-7 | few | TRBV4-1 | CASSQALFGSYEQYF | TGCGCCAGCAGCCAAGCTTTATTCGGGTCCTACGAGCAGTACTTC
- | TRBJ2-5 | - | TRBV29-1 | CSVDKGKETQYF | TGCAGCGTTGATAAGGGTAAAGAGACCCAGTACTTC
TRBD2 | TRBJ2-2 | - | TRBV27 | CASSFSRLAGEAGELFF | TGTGCCAGCAGTTTCTCGAGACTAGCGGGAGAGGCGGGGGAGCTGTTTTTT
- | TRBJ2-1 | few | TRBV4-2 | CASSQVEGSHYNEQFF | TGTGCCAGCAGCCAAGTGGAGGGGTCGCACTACAATGAGCAGTTCTTC
- | TRBJ1-1 | few | TRBV12-3/TRBV12-4 | CASSLGHSYTEAFF | TGTGCCAGCAGTTTAGGGCACAGTTACACTGAAGCTTTCTTT
- | TRBJ1-6 | few | TRBV2 | CASRVALNSPLHF | TGTGCCAGCAGGGTCGCCCTCAATTCACCCCTCCACTTT
- | TRBJ1-2 | - | TRBV20-1 | CSAREGAVGGYTF | TGCAGTGCTAGAGAGGGCGCGGTGGGTGGCTACACCTTC
TRBD1 | TRBJ1-4 | - | TRBV2 | CASSKGQGRSNEKLFF | TGTGCCAGCAGTAAAGGACAGGGGCGATCTAATGAAAAACTGTTTTTT
TRBD2 | TRBJ2-3 | few | TRBV3-1 | CASSQDLRASGHTDTQYF | TGTGCCAGCAGCCAAGATTTGAGGGCTAGCGGGCACACAGATACGCAGTATTTT
- | TRBJ1-1 | - | TRBV29-1 | CSALLGGFEAFF | TGCAGCGCCTTGCTGGGGGGCTTTGAAGCTTTCTTT
TRBD2 | TRBJ2-7 | few | TRBV4-3 | CASSQTRLAQSYEQYF | TGCGCCAGCAGCCAAACCCGACTAGCGCAATCCTACGAGCAGTACTTC
TRBD1 | TRBJ2-7 | - | TRBV25-1 | CASSESGGRDEQYF | TGTGCCAGCAGTGAATCAGGGGGACGCGACGAGCAGTACTTC
- | TRBJ2-1 | - | TRBV14 | CASSQFRRGEQFF | TGTGCCAGCAGCCAGTTTAGGCGGGGTGAGCAGTTCTTC